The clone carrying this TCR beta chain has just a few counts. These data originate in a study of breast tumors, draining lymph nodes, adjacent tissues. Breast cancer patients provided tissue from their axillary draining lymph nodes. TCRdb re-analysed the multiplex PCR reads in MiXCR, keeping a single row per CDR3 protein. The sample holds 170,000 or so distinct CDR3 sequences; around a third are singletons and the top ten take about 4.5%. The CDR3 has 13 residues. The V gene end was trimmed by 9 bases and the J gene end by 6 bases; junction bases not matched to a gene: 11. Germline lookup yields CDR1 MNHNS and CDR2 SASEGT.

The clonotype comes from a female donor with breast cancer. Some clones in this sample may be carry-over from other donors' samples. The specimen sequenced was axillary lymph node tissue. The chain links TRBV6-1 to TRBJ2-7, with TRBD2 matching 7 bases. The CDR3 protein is CASARREIAEQYF. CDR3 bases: TGTGCCAGTGCGCGGCGGGAGATAGCCGAGCAGTACTTC.